These T cell receptor beta chains were read from a single sample in a study of T cells in Graves' hyperthyroidism and ophthalmopathy. From the multiplex PCR reads, TCRdb called clonotypes with MiXCR, one entry per CDR3 protein. The profile shows more than 350,000 distinct CDR3 sequences, around 14% of them singletons. The sample comprised blood. The receptor set was obtained from a woman younger than 45 with Graves' hyperthyroidism. The CDR3 runs from the conserved cysteine through the conserved F or W. A D gene is named only where the DNA matches it firmly. Clone size is shown for a subset of rows, as once, few, many or a class of expanded clone.

>TRBV9|TRBJ1-2|.|.
CASSPDGRGGYGYTF
TGTGCCAGCAGCCCCGACGGCCGCGGGGGCTATGGCTACACCTTC
>TRBV6-1|TRBJ1-5|TRBD1|many
CASQGSDRVNQPQHF
TGTGCCAGCCAAGGTTCGGACAGGGTTAATCAGCCCCAGCATTTT
>TRBV11-2|TRBJ2-7|.|many
CASSLEEGFLEGYDEQYF
TGTGCCAGCAGCTTAGAAGAGGGGTTTTTAGAAGGATACGACGAGCAGTACTTC
>TRBV24-1|TRBJ2-1|TRBD2|few
CATSDFSGGSYNEQFF
TGTGCCACCAGTGATTTTAGCGGGGGGTCCTACAATGAGCAGTTCTTC
>TRBV7-3|TRBJ1-4|.|many
CASSSPDPATNEKLFF
TGTGCCAGCAGCTCCCCTGACCCCGCAACTAATGAAAAACTGTTTTTT
>TRBV5-4|TRBJ2-1|TRBD1|many
CASSSPGQGNNEQFF
TGTGCCAGCAGTTCCCCGGGACAGGGAAACAATGAGCAGTTCTTC
>TRBV11-2|TRBJ2-1|TRBD1|many
CASSLHQGVRANEQFF
TGTGCCAGCAGCTTACATCAGGGGGTTCGGGCCAATGAGCAGTTCTTC
>TRBV2|TRBJ1-2|TRBD1|many
CASSEDRTYGYTF
TGTGCCAGCAGTGAGGACAGGACCTATGGCTACACCTTC
>TRBV7-9|TRBJ2-1|.|.
CASTLVRNEQFF
TGTGCCAGCACCCTAGTCCGCAATGAGCAGTTCTTC
>TRBV6-2/TRBV6-3|TRBJ2-3|.|few
CASSNQGRPDTQYF
TGTGCCAGCAGTAACCAGGGGAGGCCAGATACGCAGTATTTT
>TRBV5-4|TRBJ1-6|TRBD1|.
CANSLGQGLNSPLHF
TGTGCCAACAGCTTGGGACAGGGGTTGAATTCACCCCTCCACTTT
>TRBV3-1|TRBJ2-7|TRBD1|many
CASSQSRSGTGNEQYF
TGTGCCAGCAGCCAAAGCCGGTCCGGGACAGGCAACGAGCAGTACTTC
>TRBV6-6|TRBJ1-4|.|many
CASSYFLGGEKLFF
TGTGCCAGCAGTTACTTTTTGGGAGGCGAAAAACTGTTTTTT
>TRBV24-1|TRBJ2-1|.|many
CATSDGGSGSEAQFF
TGTGCCACCAGTGATGGTGGGAGCGGGTCCGAGGCGCAGTTCTTC
>TRBV19|TRBJ2-3|TRBD2|.
CASSPHSGRVTDTQYF
TGTGCCAGTAGCCCCCATAGCGGGAGGGTTACAGATACGCAGTATTTT
>TRBV19|TRBJ2-1|.|.
CASSIDLLTDNEQFF
TGTGCCAGTAGTATAGATCTATTGACAGACAATGAGCAGTTCTTC
>TRBV30|TRBJ2-1|TRBD2|.
CAWTSGRAYEFF
TGTGCCTGGACTAGCGGGAGGGCCTACGAGTTCTTC